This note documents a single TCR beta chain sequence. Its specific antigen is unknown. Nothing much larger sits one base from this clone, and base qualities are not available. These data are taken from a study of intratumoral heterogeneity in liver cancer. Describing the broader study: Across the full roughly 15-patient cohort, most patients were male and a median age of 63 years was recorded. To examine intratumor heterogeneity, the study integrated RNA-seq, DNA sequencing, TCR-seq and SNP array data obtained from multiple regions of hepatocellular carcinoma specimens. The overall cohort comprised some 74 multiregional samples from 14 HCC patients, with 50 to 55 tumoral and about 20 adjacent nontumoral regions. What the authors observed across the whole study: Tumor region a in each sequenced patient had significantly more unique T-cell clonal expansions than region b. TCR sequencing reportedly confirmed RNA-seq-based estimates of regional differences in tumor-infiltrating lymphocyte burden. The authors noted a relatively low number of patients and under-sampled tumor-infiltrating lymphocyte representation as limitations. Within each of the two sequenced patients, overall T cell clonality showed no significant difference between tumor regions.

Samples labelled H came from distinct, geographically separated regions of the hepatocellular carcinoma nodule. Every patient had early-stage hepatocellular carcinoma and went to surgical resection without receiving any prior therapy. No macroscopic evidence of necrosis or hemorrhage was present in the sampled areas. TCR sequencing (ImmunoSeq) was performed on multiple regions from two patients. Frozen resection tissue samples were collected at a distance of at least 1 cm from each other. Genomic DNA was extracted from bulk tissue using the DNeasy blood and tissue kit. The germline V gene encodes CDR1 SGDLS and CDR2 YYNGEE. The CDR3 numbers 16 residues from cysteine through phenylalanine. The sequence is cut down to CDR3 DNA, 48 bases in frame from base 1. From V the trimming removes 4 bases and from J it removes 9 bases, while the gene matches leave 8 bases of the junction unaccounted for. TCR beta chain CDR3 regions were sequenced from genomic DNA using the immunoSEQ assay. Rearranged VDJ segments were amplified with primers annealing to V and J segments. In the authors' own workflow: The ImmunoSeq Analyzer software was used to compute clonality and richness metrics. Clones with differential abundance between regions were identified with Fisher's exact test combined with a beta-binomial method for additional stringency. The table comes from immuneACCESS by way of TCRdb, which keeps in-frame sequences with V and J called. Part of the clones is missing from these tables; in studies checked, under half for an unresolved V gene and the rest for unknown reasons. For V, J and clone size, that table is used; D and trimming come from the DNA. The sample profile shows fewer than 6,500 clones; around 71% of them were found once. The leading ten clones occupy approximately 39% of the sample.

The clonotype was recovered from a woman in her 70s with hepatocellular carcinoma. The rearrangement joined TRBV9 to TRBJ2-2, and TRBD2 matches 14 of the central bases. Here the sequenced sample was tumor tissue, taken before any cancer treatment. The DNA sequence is TGTGCCAGCAGCACCGGGACTAGCGGGAGATACAGGGAGCTGTTTTTT. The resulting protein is CASSTGTSGRYRELFF.